Shown below are 2 T cell receptor beta chains from a single sample sequenced in a study of blood T cell repertoires in COVID-19. Method: immunoSEQ multiplex PCR; TCRdb's copy keeps in-frame clones and lacks some. This table holds tens of thousands of clones, about 88% found once. Sequenced sample: peripheral blood. The receptors derive from a man aged 55-75 years with active COVID-19.

The V call is TRBV6-5, the J call TRBJ2-7; TRBD1 matches at 7 bases. This CDR3 region has 11 residues. Germline loops: CDR1 MNHEY, CDR2 SVGAGI. Losses at the gene ends were 8 bases for V and 7 bases for J; bases not matched to a gene: 5. In nucleotides, the CDR3 is TGTGCCAGCTCCGGACAGGCTGAGCAGTACTTC. Residues: CASSGQAEQYF.

The genes are TRBV6-2 or TRBV6-3 and TRBJ1-6; D remains unclear. Germline assignment: CDR1 MNHEY and CDR2 SVGEGT. The CDR3 is made up of 17 amino acids. V shed 3 bases and J shed 1 base, with 13 bases lying between them. CDR3 sequence (DNA): TGTGCCAGCAGTTATGCGCCAGGTCCTTCCTATAATTCACCCCTCCACTTT. This gives the protein CASSYAPGPSYNSPLHF.